This TCR beta chain came from a study of blood T cell repertoires in COVID-19. Study overall: The United States, Italy and Spain provided the acute and convalescent COVID-19 samples.

Germline lookup yields CDR1 LNHDA and CDR2 SQIVND (reference sequence). J gave up 5 bases and V 3 bases, and 10 bases lay outside the gene matches. This CDR3 region has 16 residues. The table came from immunoSEQ multiplex PCR; TCRdb's copy has only in-frame clones and leaves some out. The sample includes tens of thousands of clones, about 90% of them seen just once. The chain carries TRBV19 and TRBJ2-4; 7 bases are shared with TRBD1. This sequence originates from a man over 45 with active or convalescent COVID-19. The sample was peripheral blood. CDR3 nucleotides: TGTGCCAGTAGTATGATGGGGGCGCAGGGGGAAAACATTCAGTACTTC. Translating it yields CASSMMGAQGENIQYF.